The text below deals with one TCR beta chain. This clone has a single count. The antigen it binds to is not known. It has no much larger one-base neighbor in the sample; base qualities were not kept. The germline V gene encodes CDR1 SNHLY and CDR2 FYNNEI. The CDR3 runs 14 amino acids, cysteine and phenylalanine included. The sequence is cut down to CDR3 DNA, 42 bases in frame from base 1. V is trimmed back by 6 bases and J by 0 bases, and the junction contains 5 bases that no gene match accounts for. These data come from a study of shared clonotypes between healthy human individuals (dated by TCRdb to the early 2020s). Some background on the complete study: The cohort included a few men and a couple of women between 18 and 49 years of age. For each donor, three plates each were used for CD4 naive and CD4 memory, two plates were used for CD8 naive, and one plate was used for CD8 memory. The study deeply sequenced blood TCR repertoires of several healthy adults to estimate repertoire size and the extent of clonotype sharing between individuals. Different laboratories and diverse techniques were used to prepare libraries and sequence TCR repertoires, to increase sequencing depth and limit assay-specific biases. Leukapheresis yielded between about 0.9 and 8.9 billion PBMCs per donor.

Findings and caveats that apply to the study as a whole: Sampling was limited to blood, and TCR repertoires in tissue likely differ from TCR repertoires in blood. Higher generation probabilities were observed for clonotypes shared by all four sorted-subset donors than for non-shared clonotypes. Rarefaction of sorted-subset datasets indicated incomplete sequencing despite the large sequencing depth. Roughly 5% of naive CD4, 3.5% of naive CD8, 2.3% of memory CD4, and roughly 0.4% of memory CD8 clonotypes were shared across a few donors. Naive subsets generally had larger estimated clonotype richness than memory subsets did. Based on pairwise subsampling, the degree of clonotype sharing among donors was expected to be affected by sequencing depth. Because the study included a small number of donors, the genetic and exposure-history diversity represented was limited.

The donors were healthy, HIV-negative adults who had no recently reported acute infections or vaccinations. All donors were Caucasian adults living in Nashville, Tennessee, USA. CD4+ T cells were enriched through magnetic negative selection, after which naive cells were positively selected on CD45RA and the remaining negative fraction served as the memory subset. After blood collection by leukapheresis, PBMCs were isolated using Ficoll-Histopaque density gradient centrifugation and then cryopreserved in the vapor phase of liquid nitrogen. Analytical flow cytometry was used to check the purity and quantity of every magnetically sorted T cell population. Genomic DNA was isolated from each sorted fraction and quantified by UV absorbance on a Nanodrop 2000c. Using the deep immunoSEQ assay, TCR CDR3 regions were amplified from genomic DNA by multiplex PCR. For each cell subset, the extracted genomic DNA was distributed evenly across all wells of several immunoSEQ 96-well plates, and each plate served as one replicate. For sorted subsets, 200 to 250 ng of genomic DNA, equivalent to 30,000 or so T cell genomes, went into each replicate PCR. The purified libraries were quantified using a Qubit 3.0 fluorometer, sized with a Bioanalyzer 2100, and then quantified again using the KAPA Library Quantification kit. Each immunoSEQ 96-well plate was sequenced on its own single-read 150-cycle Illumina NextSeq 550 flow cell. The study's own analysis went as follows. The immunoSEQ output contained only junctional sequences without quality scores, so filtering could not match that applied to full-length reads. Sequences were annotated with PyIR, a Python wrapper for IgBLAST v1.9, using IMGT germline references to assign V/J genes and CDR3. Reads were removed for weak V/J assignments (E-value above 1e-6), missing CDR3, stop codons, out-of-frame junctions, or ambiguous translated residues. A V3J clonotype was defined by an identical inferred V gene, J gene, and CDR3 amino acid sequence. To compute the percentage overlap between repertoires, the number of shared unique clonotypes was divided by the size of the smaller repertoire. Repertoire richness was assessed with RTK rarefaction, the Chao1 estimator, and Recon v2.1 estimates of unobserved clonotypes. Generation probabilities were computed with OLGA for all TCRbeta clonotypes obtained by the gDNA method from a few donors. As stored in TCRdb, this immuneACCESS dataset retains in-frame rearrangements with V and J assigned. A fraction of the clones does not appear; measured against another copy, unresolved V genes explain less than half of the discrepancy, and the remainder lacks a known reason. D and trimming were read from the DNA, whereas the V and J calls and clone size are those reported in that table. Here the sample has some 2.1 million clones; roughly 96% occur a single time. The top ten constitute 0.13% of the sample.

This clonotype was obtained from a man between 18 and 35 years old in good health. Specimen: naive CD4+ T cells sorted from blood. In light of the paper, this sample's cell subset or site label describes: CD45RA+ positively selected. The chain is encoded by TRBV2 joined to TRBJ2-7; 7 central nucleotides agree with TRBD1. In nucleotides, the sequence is TGTGCCAGCAGCCCGAGACAGGGCTCCTACGAGCAGTACTTC. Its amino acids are CASSPRQGSYEQYF.